The sequence of this T cell receptor beta chain was determined in a study of T cell responses to AZD1222 COVID-19 vaccine. TCRdb keeps only in-frame clones here, not all; method: immunoSEQ multiplex PCR. Here the sample spans around 150,000 clones, about 90% being singletons. Trimming cost V 5 bases and J 0 bases, with 11 bases left between them. CDR3 length equals 15 residues. Germline CDR1 and CDR2: MNHEY and SMNVEV (reference sequence). The TCR originated in an adult in good health. V usage is TRBV27 and J usage is TRBJ2-1; D is perhaps TRBD1 or TRBD2 (5 bases each). Material: peripheral blood, obtained on day 0 of AZD1222 vaccination. The CDR3 loop reads CASSGRDPSYNEQFF. The CDR3 coding sequence is TGTGCCAGCAGTGGCCGGGACCCCTCCTACAATGAGCAGTTCTTC.